The clone carrying this T cell receptor beta chain has only a few counts. Its antigen is not known. The data derive from a study of T cells after yellow fever vaccination. Study-wide context: Researchers used SMART-Seq v4 Ultra Low Input to prepare fractions that had low cell numbers. Overall study findings and caveats: Most clones from primary vaccination were detected again post-booster (around 95% CD4, 88% CD8). Faster peaking, at day 5 versus 15, marked a secondary response that was weaker. Few clonotypes appeared in both CD4 and CD8 compartments.

TCRdb reprocessed the 5' RACE reads with MiXCR, giving one entry per CDR3 protein. Among 500,000 to 550,000 distinct CDR3 sequences, just over 20% were seen once, and the ten largest hold around 17%. The sequence derives from a man younger than 35 who received the YFV17D yellow fever vaccine. The sequences come from PBMCs, collected approximately 22 days after the first yellow fever vaccination.

In nucleotides, the CDR3 is TGCAGTGCTAGCCGGACGGGTTATGCTCAGCCCCAGCATTTT. Protein product: CSASRTGYAQPQHF. The gene calls are TRBV20-1 and TRBJ1-5, with D hard to call. CDR1 and CDR2 (germline): DFQATT, SNEGSKA (reference sequence). CDR3 size: 14 residues. V was cut by 3 bases and J by 6 bases, with 15 bases left in between.